This T cell receptor beta chain comes out of a study of shared clonotypes between healthy human individuals. As defined, naive CD8 cells were CD45RO-negative and positively selected for CCR7, with terminally differentiated effector memory CD45RA+ cells excluded. Generated by immunoSEQ multiplex PCR, the TCRdb table keeps only in-frame clones and is missing some. The profile shows around 2,000,000 clones, approximately 94% of them singletons. V lost 3 bases and J lost 1, with 3 bases in between. This CDR3 contains 12 residues. The germline CDR1 and CDR2 sequences are SNHLY and FYNNEI. Sequenced: naive CD8+ T cells sorted from blood. The receptor was derived from a man aged 18 to 29 in good health. This chain joins TRBV2 and TRBJ2-5, with no clear D. The DNA for the CDR3 is TGTGCCAGCAGTGAGATCCAAGAGACCCAGTACTTC. It translates to CASSEIQETQYF.